Listed below are T cell receptor beta chains from one sample, sequenced in a study of blood T cell repertoires in COVID-19. The data were produced by immunoSEQ multiplex PCR, yet TCRdb's version contains in-frame clones alone and is incomplete. The data contain around 300,000 clones, approximately 90% of them singletons. The sequencing input was PBMCs or T cells enriched from blood (not recorded which). These TCRs come from a woman aged 40 to 50 who had recovered from COVID-19. Each CDR3 is given with its conserved first and last residue. Each record gives: CDR3 length, D gene, V gene, clone size, J gene, CDR3 protein, CDR3 DNA. A D gene is named only where the DNA matches it firmly. For some rows the clone size is stated as once, few or many, or as a class when expanded; others skip it.

len: 16; d_gene: NA; v_gene: TRBV27; abundance: NA; j_gene: TRBJ1-3; CDR3aa: CASSPRQGISGNTIYF; CDR3nt: TGTGCCAGCAGTCCTAGGCAGGGGATCTCTGGAAACACCATATATTTT
len: 14; d_gene: TRBD2; v_gene: TRBV7-2; abundance: NA; j_gene: TRBJ2-7; CDR3aa: CASSPSRGAYEQYF; CDR3nt: TGTGCCAGCAGCCCTTCGCGGGGGGCCTACGAGCAGTACTTC
len: 13; d_gene: TRBD1; v_gene: TRBV2; abundance: NA; j_gene: TRBJ1-2; CDR3aa: CASRRQGTYGYTF; CDR3nt: TGTGCCAGCAGAAGACAGGGAACCTATGGCTACACCTTC
len: 16; d_gene: TRBD2; v_gene: TRBV7-2; abundance: NA; j_gene: TRBJ2-1; CDR3aa: CASTTWRGRSYNEQFF; CDR3nt: TGTGCCAGCACCACGTGGCGCGGGAGGTCCTACAATGAGCAGTTCTTC
len: 15; d_gene: TRBD1; v_gene: TRBV7-9; abundance: NA; j_gene: TRBJ2-3; CDR3aa: CASSSGTGVGDTQYF; CDR3nt: TGTGCCAGCAGTTCCGGGACAGGGGTCGGAGATACGCAGTATTTT
len: 13; d_gene: NA; v_gene: TRBV12-3/TRBV12-4; abundance: NA; j_gene: TRBJ2-5; CDR3aa: CASSFSGLETQYF; CDR3nt: TGTGCCAGCAGTTTTTCAGGGTTGGAGACCCAGTACTTC
len: 14; d_gene: TRBD2; v_gene: TRBV20-1; abundance: NA; j_gene: TRBJ2-2; CDR3aa: CSASAGGRTGELFF; CDR3nt: TGCAGTGCTAGTGCGGGAGGGAGAACCGGGGAGCTGTTTTTT
len: 14; d_gene: NA; v_gene: TRBV7-9; abundance: once; j_gene: TRBJ1-2; CDR3aa: CASSLKSADYGYTF; CDR3nt: TGTGCCAGCAGCTTAAAGAGCGCGGACTATGGCTACACCTTC
len: 15; d_gene: TRBD1; v_gene: TRBV10-3; abundance: once; j_gene: TRBJ1-2; CDR3aa: CAISALGQGGLGYTF; CDR3nt: TGTGCCATCAGTGCGCTCGGACAGGGCGGGTTGGGCTACACCTTC
len: 15; d_gene: TRBD1; v_gene: TRBV28; abundance: NA; j_gene: TRBJ2-5; CDR3aa: CASSLWGTGQETQYF; CDR3nt: TGTGCCAGCAGTTTATGGGGGACAGGACAAGAGACCCAGTACTTC
len: 13; d_gene: NA; v_gene: TRBV28; abundance: NA; j_gene: TRBJ2-5; CDR3aa: CASSILGGETQYF; CDR3nt: TGTGCCAGCAGTATCCTCGGGGGAGAGACCCAGTACTTC
len: 15; d_gene: NA; v_gene: TRBV29-1; abundance: once; j_gene: TRBJ2-3; CDR3aa: CSVVPLLPSTDTQYF; CDR3nt: TGCAGCGTTGTCCCCCTACTACCTAGCACAGATACGCAGTATTTT
len: 15; d_gene: TRBD2; v_gene: TRBV7-8; abundance: NA; j_gene: TRBJ2-2; CDR3aa: CASSSGTSGTGELFF; CDR3nt: TGTGCCAGCAGCTCGGGGACTAGCGGGACCGGGGAGCTGTTTTTT
len: 15; d_gene: NA; v_gene: TRBV24-1; abundance: NA; j_gene: TRBJ2-2; CDR3aa: CATSDTPQGGGELFF; CDR3nt: TGTGCCACCAGTGACACCCCGCAGGGAGGCGGGGAGCTGTTTTTT
len: 13; d_gene: NA; v_gene: TRBV24-1; abundance: NA; j_gene: TRBJ2-5; CDR3aa: CATSDHSRETQYF; CDR3nt: TGTGCCACCAGTGATCATAGCAGAGAGACCCAGTACTTC